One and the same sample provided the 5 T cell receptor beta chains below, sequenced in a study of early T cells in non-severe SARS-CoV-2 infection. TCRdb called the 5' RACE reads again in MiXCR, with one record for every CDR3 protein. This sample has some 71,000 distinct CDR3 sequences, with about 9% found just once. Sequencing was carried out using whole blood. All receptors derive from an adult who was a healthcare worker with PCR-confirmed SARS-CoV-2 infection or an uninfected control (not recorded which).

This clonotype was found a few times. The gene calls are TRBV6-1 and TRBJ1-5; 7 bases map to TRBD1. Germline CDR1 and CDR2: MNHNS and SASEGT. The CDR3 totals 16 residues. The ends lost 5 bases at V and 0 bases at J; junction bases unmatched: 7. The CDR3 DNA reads TGTGCCAGCAGTATGGACAGGCCGTATAGCAATCAGCCCCAGCATTTT. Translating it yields CASSMDRPYSNQPQHF.

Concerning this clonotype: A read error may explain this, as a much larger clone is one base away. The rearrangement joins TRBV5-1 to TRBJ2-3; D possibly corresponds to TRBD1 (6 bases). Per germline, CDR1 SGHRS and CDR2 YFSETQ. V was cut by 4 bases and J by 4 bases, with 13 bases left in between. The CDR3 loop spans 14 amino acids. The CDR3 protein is CASSTGQNSDTQYF. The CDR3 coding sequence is TGCGCCAGCAGCACCGGACAGAACTCAGATACGCAGTATTTT.

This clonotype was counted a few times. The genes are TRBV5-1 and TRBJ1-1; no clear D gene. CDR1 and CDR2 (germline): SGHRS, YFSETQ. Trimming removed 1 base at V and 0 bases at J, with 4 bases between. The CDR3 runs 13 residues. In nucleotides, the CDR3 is TGCGCCAGCAGCTTGTCCATGAACACTGAAGCTTTCTTT. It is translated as CASSLSMNTEAFF.

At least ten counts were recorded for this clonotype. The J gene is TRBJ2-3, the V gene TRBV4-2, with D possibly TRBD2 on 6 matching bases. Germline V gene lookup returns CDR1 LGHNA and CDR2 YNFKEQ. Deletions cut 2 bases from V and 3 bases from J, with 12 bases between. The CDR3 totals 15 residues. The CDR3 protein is CASSQLVEGTDTQYF. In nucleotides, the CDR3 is TGTGCCAGCAGCCAATTAGTGGAGGGTACAGATACGCAGTATTTT.

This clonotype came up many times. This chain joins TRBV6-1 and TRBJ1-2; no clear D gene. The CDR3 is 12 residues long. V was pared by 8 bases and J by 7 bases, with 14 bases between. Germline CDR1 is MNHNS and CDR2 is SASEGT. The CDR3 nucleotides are TGTGCCAGCGAAACGGAGGTTTTTGGCTACACCTTC. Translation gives CASETEVFGYTF.